The 29 T cell receptor beta chains below all came from one sample that was sequenced in a study of response to subunit inactivated influenza vaccine. TCRdb ran MiXCR on the RT-PCR reads and lists one entry per CDR3 protein. Of approximately 520,000 distinct CDR3 sequences listed, 16% are singletons. This specimen consisted of CD4+ T cells sorted from PBMCs, obtained 23 months after vaccination. All receptors come from a man in his fifties or sixties who received an inactivated influenza vaccine.

V is TRBV20-1 and J is TRBJ2-1; D may correspond to TRBD1 or TRBD2 (5 bases each). The CDR3 extends over 13 amino acids. Per the germline V gene, CDR1 is DFQATT and CDR2 is SNEGSKA (reference sequence). Trimming removed 7 bases from V and 5 bases from J, with 15 bases in between. For the CDR3, the DNA is TGCAGTGGTCCGGGACCGTTTCACAATGAGCAGTTCTTC. The encoded protein is CSGPGPFHNEQFF.

This chain uses TRBV12-3 or TRBV12-4 with TRBJ2-5, with D possibly TRBD2 on 6 matching bases. The CDR3 length is 14 residues. The V end lost 6 bases, the J end lost 3 bases, and 14 bases lay between the germline ends. CDR3 protein: CASRLAPGEETQYF. The CDR3 DNA follows: TGTGCCAGCAGGCTGGCCCCGGGGGAAGAGACCCAGTACTTC.

The chain is built from TRBV6-5 and TRBJ2-7; 7 bases fit TRBD2. V gave up 5 bases and J gave up 0 bases; unmatched junction bases: 7. The CDR3 totals 15 residues. Germline V CDR1 and CDR2: MNHEY, SVGAGI. The CDR3 region has the DNA TGTGCCAGCAGTCACCGTGCTAGCGGCTCCTACGAGCAGTACTTC. Translation gives CASSHRASGSYEQYF.

This clonotype was seen more than once but under ten times. The chain is built from TRBV6-1 and TRBJ2-1, with 12 bases matching TRBD2. The ends lost 5 bases at V and 6 bases at J; junction bases unmatched: 8. CDR1 is MNHNS and CDR2 is SASEGT in the germline V gene. CDR3 length: 16 residues. The CDR3: CASSRLAGASPNEQFF. In DNA form, the CDR3 reads TGTGCCAGCAGTCGACTAGCGGGAGCTTCTCCCAATGAGCAGTTCTTC.

Only a few counts were recorded for this clonotype. The chain uses TRBV20-1 and TRBJ1-5; D not certain. This CDR3 has 13 amino acids. V gave up 3 bases and J gave up 0 bases, with 6 bases separating them. Looked up from germline, CDR1 is DFQATT and CDR2 is SNEGSKA (reference sequence). CDR3 protein: CSASSTSNQPQHF. CDR3 in DNA: TGCAGTGCTAGCAGTACTAGCAATCAGCCCCAGCATTTT.

This clonotype has a handful of counts. The chain carries TRBV10-3 and TRBJ2-1; weak D call: TRBD1 (5 bases). The ends were cut back, 11 bases at V and 8 bases at J, with 25 bases in the middle. CDR3 size: 15 residues. CDR1 is ENHRY and CDR2 is SYGVKD in the germline V gene. CDR3 DNA: TGTGCCTCCTCGGCTGGGGCAGGGAATTCCGATGAGCAGTTCTTC. Translated: CASSAGAGNSDEQFF.

This clonotype was detected a few times. V gene TRBV5-5 combines with J gene TRBJ2-7, with a tentative D call TRBD1 (5 bases). The germline CDR1 and CDR2 sequences are SGHKS and YYEKEE (reference sequence). This CDR3 contains 13 residues. V was cut by 4 bases and J by 1 base, with 9 bases left in between. CDR3 region: CASSARQSYEQYF. The CDR3 nucleotides are TGTGCCAGCAGCGCCCGACAGTCCTACGAGCAGTACTTC.

The chain links TRBV12-3 or TRBV12-4 to TRBJ1-4; D is unclear. The CDR3 runs 16 residues. V lost 5 bases, J lost 1 base, and 14 bases lay in between. CDR3 nucleotide sequence: TGTGCCAGCAGTCCCCAAATTGGGCTAACTAATGAAAAACTGTTTTTT. This gives the protein CASSPQIGLTNEKLFF.

The rearrangement links TRBV10-3 to TRBJ1-4; D uncertain. The CDR3 loop spans 12 amino acids. Germline assignment: CDR1 ENHRY and CDR2 SYGVKD. Trimming left V 10 bases short and J 7 bases short, with 13 bases between. The CDR3: CATSNVGEKLFF. CDR3 in DNA: TGTGCCACCTCTAACGTTGGTGAAAAACTGTTTTTT.

The chain has TRBV6-5 and TRBJ1-5; D ambiguous. CDR3 length equals 14 residues. CDR1 MNHEY and CDR2 SVGAGI come from the germline V gene. V was cut by 2 bases and J by 7 bases, with 12 bases left in between. CDR3 DNA: TGTGCCAGCAGTTACAGACCGGATCGACAGCCCCAGCATTTT. Translating gives CASSYRPDRQPQHF.

This clonotype was seen only a few times. V usage is TRBV29-1 and J usage is TRBJ2-3, with TRBD1 as a possible D gene (6 bases). The CDR3 extends over 13 amino acids. Trimming stripped 7 bases from V and 0 bases from J, with 11 bases between. Germline V lookup: CDR1 SQVTM, CDR2 ANQGSEA. CDR3 bases: TGCAGCGGACAGGACCCTAGCACAGATACGCAGTATTTT. It specifies CSGQDPSTDTQYF.

This rearrangement joins TRBV29-1 to TRBJ1-2, with D possibly matching TRBD1 (6 bases). CDR1 SQVTM and CDR2 ANQGSEA come from the germline V gene. V dropped 4 bases and J dropped 0 bases, with 15 bases sitting between them. The CDR3 totals 15 residues. In DNA, the CDR3 is TGCAGCGTTGGGCCAGGGGAAACCTCTAACTATGGCTACACCTTC. This sequence encodes CSVGPGETSNYGYTF.

V usage is TRBV28 and J usage is TRBJ2-6, with 10 nucleotides matching TRBD1. This CDR3 is built from 18 residues. With V trimmed by 1 base and J by 0 bases, 3 bases remained unmatched. The germline V gene encodes CDR1 MDHEN and CDR2 SYDVKM. Here the CDR3 reads CASSLLGQGFSGANVLTF. CDR3 nucleotides: TGTGCCAGCAGTTTATTGGGACAGGGGTTCTCTGGGGCCAACGTCCTGACTTTC.

This clonotype was found a few times. The J gene is TRBJ2-2, the V gene TRBV27; D possibly corresponds to TRBD2 (6 bases). Germline V gene data show CDR1 as MNHEY and CDR2 as SMNVEV (reference sequence). The CDR3 runs 15 residues. The V end was cut by 9 bases, the J end by 0 bases, with 14 bases between. The CDR3 sequence is CASRGTEANTGELFF. In nucleotides, the CDR3 is TGTGCCAGTCGCGGGACGGAGGCGAACACCGGGGAGCTGTTTTTT.

In this sample, this clonotype turned up a few times. The V gene is TRBV20-1, the J gene TRBJ1-5; tentative D call: TRBD1 (5 bases). The CDR3 totals 18 residues. Trimming shortened V by 0 bases and J by 0 bases, and 18 bases separated the two germline ends. Germline CDR1 DFQATT, CDR2 SNEGSKA (reference sequence). The CDR3, as DNA: TGCAGTGCTAGAGATTTCGAACAGGAGAACTATAGCAATCAGCCCCAGCATTTT. This codes for CSARDFEQENYSNQPQHF.

The V and J genes are TRBV4-1 and TRBJ2-2; 9 bases fit TRBD1. Trimming at V came to 0 bases and at J to 5 bases, leaving 19 bases not matched to a gene. This CDR3 comprises 21 residues. Per the germline V gene, CDR1 is MGHRA and CDR2 is YSYEKL. This CDR3 reads CASSQEKGRTGVFGSTGELFF. The CDR3 region has the DNA TGCGCCAGCAGCCAAGAAAAGGGTCGGACAGGGGTTTTTGGAAGTACCGGGGAGCTGTTTTTT.

In this sample, this clonotype turned up a few times. V and J are TRBV3-1 and TRBJ2-5, with D maybe TRBD2 (5 bases). This CDR3 has 14 amino acids. Germline loops: CDR1 LGHDT, CDR2 YNNKEL (reference sequence). V lost 6 bases and J lost 0, with 11 bases in between. The DNA of the CDR3 is TGTGCCAGCAGGGGGAGAGCGTACCAAGAGACCCAGTACTTC. Amino acid sequence: CASRGRAYQETQYF.

This rearrangement joins TRBV20-1 to TRBJ2-7; D is ambiguous. CDR3 length: 13 amino acids. Per the germline V gene, CDR1 is DFQATT and CDR2 is SNEGSKA (reference sequence). The germline V and J ends were trimmed by 0 bases and 3 bases, with 9 bases remaining between them. The CDR3 sequence is CSARDRNFYEQYF. DNA for the CDR3: TGCAGTGCTAGAGACAGGAACTTCTACGAGCAGTACTTC.

This rearrangement joins TRBV6-2 or TRBV6-3 to TRBJ2-1; 10 nucleotides line up with TRBD1. This CDR3 has 15 residues. V lost 6 bases, J lost 9 bases, and 11 bases stayed unmatched. In germline, CDR1 is MNHEY, CDR2 SVGEGT. The CDR3 is CASSLPGQGSSEQFF. The DNA of the CDR3 is TGTGCCAGCAGCCTACCGGGACAGGGGTCTTCTGAGCAGTTCTTC.

The genes are TRBV4-2 and TRBJ2-5; 11 bases fit TRBD2. The CDR3 extends over 16 amino acids. V trimming: 0 bases; J trimming: 4 bases; junction bases outside the gene matches: 4. CDR1 and CDR2 from the germline V gene are LGHNA and YNFKEQ. CDR3 DNA sequence: TGTGCCAGCAGCCAAGATCTAGCGGGGGGTTCAGAGACCCAGTACTTC. It codes for CASSQDLAGGSETQYF.

This clonotype was found a few times. The chain is built from TRBV6-2 or TRBV6-3 and TRBJ1-6; D is uncertain. Trimming stripped 5 bases from V and 7 bases from J, with 12 bases between. The germline gives CDR1 MNHEY, CDR2 SVGEGT. The CDR3 consists of 14 residues. The CDR3 reads CASSLTNRNSPLHF. CDR3 nucleotides: TGTGCCAGCAGTCTTACCAACAGAAATTCACCCCTCCACTTT.

This clonotype showed up many times. The chain recombines TRBV6-2 or TRBV6-3 with TRBJ2-1, with D hard to call. V shed 4 bases and J shed 6 bases, with 25 bases lying between them. The CDR3 loop spans 18 amino acids. CDR1 is MNHEY and CDR2 is SVGEGT in the germline V gene. CDR3 sequence reads: CASSLRSLAGSKSNEQFF. CDR3 in DNA: TGTGCCAGCAGTTTACGGAGTCTCGCAGGCTCGAAAAGCAATGAGCAGTTCTTC.

This chain links TRBV6-5 with TRBJ1-1; 8 bases line up with TRBD1. The ends lost 0 bases at V and 1 base at J; junction bases unmatched: 1. CDR3 size: 15 residues. The germline V gene has CDR1 MNHEY and CDR2 SVGAGI. The CDR3 nucleotides are TGTGCCAGCAGTTACTCCGACAGGGGGAACACTGAAGCTTTCTTT. It translates to CASSYSDRGNTEAFF.

This clonotype appeared a few times. V is TRBV30 and J is TRBJ2-5, with D hard to call. With 8 bases removed from V and 4 bases from J, the gap between germline ends came to 17 bases. Germline V gives CDR1 GTSNPN, CDR2 SVGIG (reference sequence). This CDR3 is built from 13 residues. For the CDR3, the DNA is TGTGCCGTGAGACTCGTCAGCCGAGAGACCCAGTACTTC. It specifies CAVRLVSRETQYF.

The chain employs TRBV24-1 and TRBJ2-2; no clear D gene. Per germline, CDR1 KGHDR and CDR2 SFDVKD. With 10 bases removed from V and 3 bases from J, the gap between germline ends came to 11 bases. The CDR3 loop spans 13 amino acids. The CDR3 sequence is CATGRLDTGELFF. The DNA for the CDR3 is TGTGCCACTGGACGTTTGGACACCGGGGAGCTGTTTTTT.

The rearrangement uses TRBV4-3 and TRBJ2-5; D remains unclear. Looked up from germline, CDR1 is LGHNA and CDR2 is YSLEER. The CDR3 is 15 residues long. V shed 0 bases and J shed 0 bases, with 8 bases lying between them. This CDR3 reads CASSQERTYQETQYF. The CDR3 DNA is TGCGCCAGCAGCCAAGAGCGAACGTACCAAGAGACCCAGTACTTC.

The chain carries TRBV5-1 and TRBJ2-1, with 7 nucleotides matching TRBD2. The ends lost 0 bases at V and 3 bases at J; junction bases unmatched: 6. Germline assignment: CDR1 SGHRS and CDR2 YFSETQ. This CDR3 has 16 residues. The CDR3 here is CASSLVGGRNYNEQFF. CDR3 DNA: TGCGCCAGCAGCTTGGTGGGCGGGAGAAACTACAATGAGCAGTTCTTC.

This chain connects TRBV7-9 to TRBJ2-7; 7 bases fit TRBD1. The ends lost 5 bases at V and 3 bases at J; junction bases unmatched: 10. Per the germline V gene, CDR1 is SEHNR and CDR2 is FQNEAQ (reference sequence). This CDR3 comprises 15 residues. CDR3 DNA sequence: TGTGCCAGCAGCACCCTACAGGGGTCTATCTACGAGCAGTACTTC. Its protein product is CASSTLQGSIYEQYF.

V and J are TRBV27 and TRBJ2-1; no clear D. V lost 5 bases and J 0 bases, leaving 14 bases between the germline ends. Germline loops: CDR1 MNHEY, CDR2 SMNVEV (reference sequence). The CDR3 extends over 16 amino acids. The CDR3 bases are TGTGCCAGCAGTCCTACCCACCACGACTCCTACAATGAGCAGTTCTTC. This encodes CASSPTHHDSYNEQFF.